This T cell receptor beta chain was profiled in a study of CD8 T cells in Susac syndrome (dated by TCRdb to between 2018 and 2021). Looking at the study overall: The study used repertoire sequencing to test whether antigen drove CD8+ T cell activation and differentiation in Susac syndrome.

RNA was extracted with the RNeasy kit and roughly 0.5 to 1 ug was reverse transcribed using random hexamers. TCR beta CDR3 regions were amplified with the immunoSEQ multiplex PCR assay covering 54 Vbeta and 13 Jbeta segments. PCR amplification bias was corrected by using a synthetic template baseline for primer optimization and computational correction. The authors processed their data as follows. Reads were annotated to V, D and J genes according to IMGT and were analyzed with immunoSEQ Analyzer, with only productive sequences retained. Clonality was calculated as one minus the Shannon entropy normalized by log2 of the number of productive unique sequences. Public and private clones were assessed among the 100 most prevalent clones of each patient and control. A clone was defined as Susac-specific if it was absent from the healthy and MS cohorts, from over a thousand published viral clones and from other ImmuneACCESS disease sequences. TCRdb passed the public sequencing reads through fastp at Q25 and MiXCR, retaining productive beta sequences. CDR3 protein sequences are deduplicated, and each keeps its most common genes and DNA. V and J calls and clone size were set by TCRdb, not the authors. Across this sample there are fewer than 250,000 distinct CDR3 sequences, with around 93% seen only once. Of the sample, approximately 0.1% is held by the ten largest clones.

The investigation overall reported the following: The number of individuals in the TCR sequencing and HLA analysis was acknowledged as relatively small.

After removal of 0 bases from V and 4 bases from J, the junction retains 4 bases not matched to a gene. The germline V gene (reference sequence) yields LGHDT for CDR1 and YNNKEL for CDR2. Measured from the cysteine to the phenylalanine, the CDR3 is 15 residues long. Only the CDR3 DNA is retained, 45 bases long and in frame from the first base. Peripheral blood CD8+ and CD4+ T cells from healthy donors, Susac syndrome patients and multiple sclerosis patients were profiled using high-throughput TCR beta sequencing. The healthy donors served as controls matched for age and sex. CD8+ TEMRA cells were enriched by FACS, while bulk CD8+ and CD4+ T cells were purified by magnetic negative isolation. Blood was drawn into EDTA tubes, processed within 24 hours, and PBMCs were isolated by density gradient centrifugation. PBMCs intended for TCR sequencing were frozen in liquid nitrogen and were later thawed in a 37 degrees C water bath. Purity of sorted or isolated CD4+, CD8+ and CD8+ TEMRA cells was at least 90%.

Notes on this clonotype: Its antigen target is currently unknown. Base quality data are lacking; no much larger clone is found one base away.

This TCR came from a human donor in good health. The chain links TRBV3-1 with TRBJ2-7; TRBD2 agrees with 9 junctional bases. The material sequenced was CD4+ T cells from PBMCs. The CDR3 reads CASSQDSGGTYEQYF. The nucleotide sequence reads TGTGCCAGCAGCCAAGACAGCGGGGGGACGTACGAGCAGTACTTC.